The T cell receptor (beta chain) under discussion was sequenced for a study of T cells in tumors after PD-1 blockade. The wider study: Each patient got pembrolizumab 200 mg every 3 weeks or cemiplimab 350 mg every 2 weeks. A subset received ongoing vismodegib 150 mg daily alongside anti-PD-1 therapy.

TCRdb keeps only in-frame clones here, not all; method: immunoSEQ multiplex PCR. Of 45,000 to 60,000 clones in the sample, 70% to 85% were seen once. Trimming stripped 2 bases from V and 4 bases from J, with 6 bases between. CDR3 length: 13 residues. CDR1 is PRHDT, CDR2 FYEKMQ, per germline (reference sequence). This clone was detected a few times. Source: PBMCs, taken before anti-PD-1 therapy. The chain employs TRBV13 and TRBJ1-5; D is undetermined. This receptor was obtained from a human donor with advanced basal cell or squamous cell carcinoma (not recorded which). CDR3 DNA: TGTGCCAGCAGCTTAACGGGGAATCAGCCCCAGCATTTT. This codes for CASSLTGNQPQHF.